Below, one T cell receptor beta chain is given with its context. Its antigen remains unidentified. This entry comes from a study of cytomegalovirus exposure and HLA in healthy donors. Across the whole study: Among the approximately 410 genotyped donors, just over 80% were placed in the Caucasian-associated ancestry cluster.

Study-level results: Prior analysis indicated that the majority of TCR beta V segments exhibited productivity approximately 90% or approximately 30% of the time. Certain sequence variants were highly shared and formed a cluster, and this cluster was likely a sequencing artifact. An analysis that was carried out later associated 17,000 or so TCR beta sequences with HLA alleles at 0.05 false discovery rate.

CDR1 is SGHKS, CDR2 YYEKEE, per germline (reference sequence). V was cut by 4 bases and J by 0 bases, with 11 bases left in between. This CDR3 region has 15 residues. Use of 60 Vbeta and 13 Jbeta primers characterized the PCR. Generated by immunoSEQ multiplex PCR, the TCRdb table keeps only in-frame clones and is missing some. The top ten clones hold 5.9% of a sample with around 130,000 clones, approximately 80% of them seen once. This TCR derives from a woman aged 35 to 49 in good health and CMV-seropositive. The sample was PBMCs. This chain joins TRBV5-5 and TRBJ1-3, with D unclear. CDR3 bases: TGTGCCAGCAGCCAAACAGAAATCTCTGGAAACACCATATATTTT. As protein: CASSQTEISGNTIYF.